Shown below are 26 T cell receptor beta chains from a single sample sequenced in a study of a mutant IDH1 vaccine in newly diagnosed glioma. The assay was immunoSEQ multiplex PCR, and TCRdb's table has in-frame clones only and misses some. The table records around 41,000 clones, around 91% of them present only once. No cognate antigen is known for these TCRs. Described time point: week 35, safety follow-up. Every single dose of the vaccine, 300 ug of mutant IDH1 20-mer peptide, came with topical imiquimod. The material sequenced was PBMCs, taken from a glioma patient whose treatment included an IDH1 peptide vaccine. These TCRs come from a man between 35 and 55 years old with glioma.

The J gene is TRBJ2-4, the V gene TRBV28, with 13 bases fitting TRBD2. The ends lost 5 bases at V and 6 bases at J; junction bases unmatched: 19. Germline CDR1 reads MDHEN; CDR2 reads SYDVKM. This CDR3 region has 20 residues. CDR3: CASSPSTSGGAISSRNIQYF. DNA of the CDR3: TGTGCCAGCAGTCCTTCTACTAGCGGGGGGGCCATTTCTTCTCGAAACATTCAGTACTTC.

This clone showed up just a few times. The chain is built from TRBV19 and TRBJ2-1; possibly TRBD1 for D (5 bases). Trimming pared 5 bases from V and 9 bases from J, leaving 11 bases between. CDR3 length equals 12 residues. Germline V gives CDR1 LNHDA, CDR2 SQIVND (reference sequence). CDR3 region: CASSLRVGEQFF. The CDR3 DNA sequence: TGTGCCAGTAGTCTCAGGGTCGGTGAGCAGTTCTTC.

The chain has TRBV6-5 and TRBJ1-1, with D tentatively TRBD1 (6 bases). This CDR3 has 14 residues. Trimming pared 8 bases from V and 6 bases from J, leaving 19 bases between. Germline CDR1 reads MNHEY; CDR2 reads SVGAGI. The DNA of the CDR3 is TGTGCCAGCCAGTTAATGGACAGAGAATCTGAAGCTTTCTTT. It translates to CASQLMDRESEAFF.

The rearrangement joins TRBV5-3 to TRBJ2-1; 7 nucleotides line up with TRBD2. TRBV5-3 is identified as an open reading frame with a role that is uncertain. CDR3 length: 16 amino acids. Trimming at V came to 0 bases and at J to 0 bases, leaving 3 bases not matched to a gene. Written as DNA, the CDR3 is TGTGCCAGAAGCTTGGGCGGGGGAAGCTCCTACAATGAGCAGTTCTTC. Protein sequence: CARSLGGGSSYNEQFF.

V is TRBV6-4 and J is TRBJ2-3; 10 bases fit TRBD1. Germline lookup yields CDR1 MRHNA and CDR2 SNTAGT. This CDR3 region has 15 residues. Losses at the gene ends were 2 bases for V and 2 bases for J; bases not matched to a gene: 1. The CDR3 region has the DNA TGTGCCAGCAGTGACGGGACAGGGGACACAGATACGCAGTATTTT. Protein: CASSDGTGDTDTQYF.

The chain recombines TRBV6-5 with TRBJ1-5; D unresolved. CDR3 length: 13 residues. Trimming took off 6 bases at V and 5 bases at J, with 11 bases between the two ends. Germline assignment: CDR1 MNHEY and CDR2 SVGAGI. CDR3 bases: TGTGCCAGCAGGTCGGGCAGCTATCAGCCCCAGCATTTT. This codes for CASRSGSYQPQHF.

This clone turned up a few times. The chain has TRBV14 and TRBJ2-5; 8 nucleotides agree with TRBD1. The CDR3 covers 20 residues. V lost 4 bases to trimming and J lost 0 bases; unmatched junction nucleotides: 19. Germline assignment: CDR1 SGHDN and CDR2 FVKESK. The CDR3 DNA follows: TGTGCCAGCAGCCCCCGAATCGGGGACAGGAGACCATTGTACCAAGAGACCCAGTACTTC. Its translation is CASSPRIGDRRPLYQETQYF.

This clone was detected only once. The chain couples TRBV5-5 to TRBJ2-5; 8 bases align to TRBD2. Looked up from germline, CDR1 is SGHKS and CDR2 is YYEKEE (reference sequence). V was clipped by 4 bases and J by 6 bases; unmatched bases: 8. The CDR3 extends over 14 amino acids. CDR3 sequence (DNA): TGTGCCAGCAGCACATCCGGGGGGGTAAAGACCCAGTACTTC. Translation: CASSTSGGVKTQYF.

The J gene is TRBJ2-3, the V gene TRBV19; a weak D match, TRBD2 (5 bases). CDR1 and CDR2 (germline): LNHDA, SQIVND (reference sequence). The CDR3 is 17 residues long. The V end lost 2 bases, the J end lost 0 bases, and 15 bases lay between the germline ends. CDR3 in DNA: TGTGCCAGTAGTATACTAGCCGAGCGACCTAGCACAGATACGCAGTATTTT. Translated: CASSILAERPSTDTQYF.

The chain recombines TRBV7-2 with TRBJ1-2, with D unresolved. Trimming pared 1 base from V and 8 bases from J, leaving 11 bases between. The V gene's germline CDR1 is SGHTA and CDR2 FQGNSA. The CDR3 has 13 residues. CDR3 DNA: TGTGCCAGCAGCTTAGTACAGTTAGGGGGCTACACCTTC. This gives the protein CASSLVQLGGYTF.

In its sample, this clone ranks as medium-sized. The CDR3 reads CASSFGWAGNTGELFF. In nucleotides, the CDR3 is TGTGCCAGCAGTTTCGGTTGGGCAGGAAACACCGGGGAGCTGTTTTTT. This rearrangement joins TRBV28 to TRBJ2-2; D is uncertain. The V gene's germline CDR1 is MDHEN and CDR2 SYDVKM. Trimming left V 3 bases short and J 2 bases short, with 13 bases between. The CDR3 has 16 residues.

CDR3 DNA sequence: TGTGCCAGCAGCTCGCTCTGGTCTGGGGCCAACGTCCTGACTTTC. The encoded protein is CASSSLWSGANVLTF. J is TRBJ2-6 and V is TRBV5-8; D remains ambiguous. Trimming removed 3 bases from V and 1 base from J, with 8 bases in between. The CDR3 totals 15 residues. CDR1 and CDR2 (germline): SGHTS, YDEGEE.

The chain has TRBV5-6 and TRBJ1-2; possibly TRBD1 for D (5 bases). Trimming took 0 bases from V and 4 from J, leaving 16 bases between them. There are 16 residues in the CDR3. Germline V gene data show CDR1 as SGHDT and CDR2 as YYEEEE. CDR3 sequence (DNA): TGTGCCAGCAGCTTGGTGGGAGGGACGGCCTCCTATGGCTACACCTTC. Amino acid sequence: CASSLVGGTASYGYTF.

This chain connects TRBV28 to TRBJ1-5; TRBD1 might be the D (5 bases). Germline V gene lookup returns CDR1 MDHEN and CDR2 SYDVKM. Trimming cost V 4 bases and J 9 bases, with 16 bases left between them. This CDR3 spans 14 amino acids. The CDR3 nucleotides are TGTGCCAGCAGTTCCCCAGCCCCGGGGCGGCCCCAGCATTTT. This sequence encodes CASSSPAPGRPQHF.

V is TRBV2 and J is TRBJ1-6, with D possibly matching TRBD1 (5 bases). Germline V CDR1 and CDR2: SNHLY, FYNNEI. This CDR3 is 16 amino acids long. The V gene lost 5 bases and the J gene lost 6 bases, with 17 bases spanning the gap. In DNA, the CDR3 is TGTGCCAGCAGTATATTAGGGCGGGGGACTAATTCACCCCTCCACTTT. Translation: CASSILGRGTNSPLHF.

The V call is TRBV7-2, the J call TRBJ2-5; a possible D gene is TRBD1 (6 bases). CDR3 size: 15 residues. Trimming removed 3 bases from V and 3 bases from J, with 14 bases in between. CDR1 is SGHTA, CDR2 FQGNSA, per germline. The CDR3 loop reads CASSFQTGTKETQYF. CDR3 DNA sequence: TGTGCCAGCAGCTTTCAGACCGGGACAAAAGAGACCCAGTACTTC. Complete variable domain (other parts from reference TRBV7-2 and TRBJ2-5): GAGVSQSPSNKVTEKGKDVELRCDPISGHTALYWYRQSLGQGLEFLIYFQGNSAPDKSGLPSDRFSAERTGGSVSTLTIQRTQQEDSAVYLCASSFQTGTKETQYFGPGTRLLVL.

The chain combines TRBV5-1 with TRBJ2-5, with 7 nucleotides matching TRBD1. Germline CDR1 and CDR2: SGHRS and YFSETQ. The CDR3 has 16 amino acids. V shed 4 bases, J shed 4 bases, and the junction held 13 bases outside the gene matches. Written as DNA, the CDR3 is TGCGCCAGCAGCGATCCGCGACAGGGACATAGAGAGACCCAGTACTTC. Protein product: CASSDPRQGHRETQYF.

This chain links TRBV4-3 with TRBJ2-1, with 8 bases fitting TRBD2. Looked up from germline, CDR1 is LGHNA and CDR2 is YSLEER. This CDR3 has 17 amino acids. The V and J ends lost 1 base and 9 bases, in that order; junction bases with no gene match: 14. The CDR3 DNA sequence: TGCGCCAGCAGCCAAGCCTGGCGGGGGGCGGGAGGCCTTGAGCAGTTCTTC. Translating gives CASSQAWRGAGGLEQFF.

This clone was seen a single time. The chain employs TRBV2 and TRBJ1-5; D is uncertain. The germline CDR1 and CDR2 sequences are SNHLY and FYNNEI. Trimming left V 4 bases short and J 7 bases short, with 11 bases between. The CDR3 length is 13 residues. CDR3 bases: TGTGCCAGCAGTGGGATGAGGCAACAGCCCCAGCATTTT. Amino acid sequence: CASSGMRQQPQHF.

V gene TRBV12-5 combines with J gene TRBJ2-4, with D perhaps matching TRBD1 or TRBD2 (6 bases each). V gave up 1 base and J gave up 0 bases, with 19 bases separating them. In germline, CDR1 is LGHNT, CDR2 FRNRAP. The CDR3 covers 19 residues. The CDR3: CASGLAPLGGLIAKNIQYF. In nucleotides, the CDR3 is TGTGCTAGTGGTTTGGCCCCCCTAGGGGGGCTTATAGCCAAAAACATTCAGTACTTC.

The J gene is TRBJ2-2, the V gene TRBV5-1; D is ambiguous. Trimming cost V 6 bases and J 8 bases, with 23 bases left between them. The germline gives CDR1 SGHRS, CDR2 YFSETQ. This CDR3 has 16 residues. The CDR3 coding sequence is TGCGCCAGCACCCCGATTCTCCATGACGGACGTGGGGAGCTGTTTTTT. It codes for CASTPILHDGRGELFF.

This clone has a single count. The V and J genes are TRBV29-1 and TRBJ2-7; D perhaps matches TRBD1 (7 bases). The germline V gene has CDR1 SQVTM and CDR2 ANQGSEA. The CDR3 runs 15 residues. V lost 7 bases and J lost 4, with 23 bases in between. As DNA, the CDR3 is TGCAGCGCTATGCCGGCAGGGGGGCTTAAATACGAGCAGTACTTC. Translation gives CSAMPAGGLKYEQYF.

This clone was detected a few times. This sequence joins TRBV10-3 and TRBJ2-2; either TRBD1 or TRBD2 may supply D (5 bases each). This CDR3 region has 14 residues. The germline V gene has CDR1 ENHRY and CDR2 SYGVKD. Trimming pared 2 bases from V and 3 bases from J, leaving 7 bases between. CDR3 residues: CAISEGGDTGELFF. The CDR3 bases are TGTGCCATCAGTGAGGGGGGAGACACCGGGGAGCTGTTTTTT.

The chain carries TRBV6-1 and TRBJ2-6, with D perhaps TRBD1 or TRBD2 (5 bases each). There are 15 residues in the CDR3. The V end lost 7 bases, the J end lost 3 bases, and 13 bases lay between the germline ends. The germline V gene encodes CDR1 MNHNS and CDR2 SASEGT. The CDR3 sequence: CASTPGHLGANVLTF. The CDR3 region has the DNA TGTGCCAGCACCCCGGGGCATCTTGGGGCCAACGTCCTGACTTTC.

The CDR3 bases are TGTGCCAGCAGACTATTCCGGGACACCAATCAGCCCCAGCATTTT. Amino acids: CASRLFRDTNQPQHF. V usage is TRBV6-5 and J usage is TRBJ1-5; a possible D gene is TRBD1 (6 bases). The CDR3 contains 15 residues. Germline V gives CDR1 MNHEY, CDR2 SVGAGI. V was shortened by 6 bases and J by 3 bases, with 15 bases between the two germline ends.

The chain combines TRBV5-1 with TRBJ1-1; possibly TRBD1 for D (6 bases). The CDR3 runs to 13 residues. Germline CDR1 and CDR2: SGHRS and YFSETQ. Trimming removed 0 bases from V and 4 bases from J, with 7 bases in between. The CDR3 DNA is TGCGCCAGCAGCTTGGACAGGGCCACTGAAGCTTTCTTT. This gives the protein CASSLDRATEAFF.